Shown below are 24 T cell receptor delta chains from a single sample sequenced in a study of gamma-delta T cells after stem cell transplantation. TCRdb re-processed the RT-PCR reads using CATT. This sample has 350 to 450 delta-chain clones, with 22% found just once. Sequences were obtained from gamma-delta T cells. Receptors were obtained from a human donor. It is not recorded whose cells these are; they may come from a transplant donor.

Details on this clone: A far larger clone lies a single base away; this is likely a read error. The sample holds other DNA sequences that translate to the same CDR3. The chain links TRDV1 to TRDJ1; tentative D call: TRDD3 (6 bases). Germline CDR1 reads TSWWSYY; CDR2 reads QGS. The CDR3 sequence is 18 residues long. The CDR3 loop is CALGELCRGGKYTDKLIF. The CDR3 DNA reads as TGTGCCCTTGGGGAACTTTGCAGGGGGGGAAAGTACACCGATAAACTCATCTTT.

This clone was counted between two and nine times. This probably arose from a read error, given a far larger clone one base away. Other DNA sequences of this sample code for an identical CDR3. CDR3 sequence reads: CACDTPGGSTPSWDTRQMFF. CDR3 DNA sequence: TGTGCCTGCGACACGCCTGGGGGCTCAACCCCCTCCTGGGACACCCGACAGATGTTTTTC. The V and J genes are TRDV2 and TRDJ3, with 7 bases that match TRDD3. The CDR3 has 20 residues. Germline-derived CDR1 and CDR2 are GEAIGNYY and EKD.

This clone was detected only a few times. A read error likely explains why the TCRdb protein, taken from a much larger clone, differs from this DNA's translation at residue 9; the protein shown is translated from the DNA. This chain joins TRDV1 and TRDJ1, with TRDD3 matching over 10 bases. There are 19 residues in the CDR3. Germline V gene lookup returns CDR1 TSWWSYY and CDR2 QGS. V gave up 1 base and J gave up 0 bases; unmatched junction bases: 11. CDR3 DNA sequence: TGTGCTCTTGGGGAACGGGAGAATTGCTGGGGGATATACACCGATAAACTCATCTTT. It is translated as CALGERENCWGIYTDKLIF.

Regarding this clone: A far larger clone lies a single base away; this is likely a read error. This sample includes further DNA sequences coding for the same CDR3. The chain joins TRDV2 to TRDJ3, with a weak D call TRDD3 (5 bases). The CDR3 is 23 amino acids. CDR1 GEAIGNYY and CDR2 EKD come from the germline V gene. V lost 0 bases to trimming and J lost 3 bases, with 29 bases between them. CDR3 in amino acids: CACDTVNRVGEDRSGWDTRQMFF. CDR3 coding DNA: TGTGCCTGTGACACCGTTAATCGTGTTGGGGAAGATAGGAGTGGCTGGGACACCCGACAGATGTTTTTC.

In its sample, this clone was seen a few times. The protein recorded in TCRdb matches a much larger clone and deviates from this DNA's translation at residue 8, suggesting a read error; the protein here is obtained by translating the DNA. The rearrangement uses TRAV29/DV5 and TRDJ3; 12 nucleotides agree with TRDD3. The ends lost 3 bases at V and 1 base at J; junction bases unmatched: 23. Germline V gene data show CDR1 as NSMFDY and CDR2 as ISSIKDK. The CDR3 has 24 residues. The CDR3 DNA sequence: TGTGCAGCAACCAAAGCCCCACCCTACTGGGGGATACCCCCAAGGTCCTGGGACACCCGACAGATGTTTTTC. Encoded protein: CAATKAPPYWGIPPRSWDTRQMFF.

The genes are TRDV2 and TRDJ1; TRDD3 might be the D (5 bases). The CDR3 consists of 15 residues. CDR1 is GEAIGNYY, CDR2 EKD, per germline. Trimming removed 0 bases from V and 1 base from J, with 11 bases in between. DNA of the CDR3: TGTGCCTGTGACACCTTGGGGCTTTCCACCGATAAACTCATCTTT. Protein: CACDTLGLSTDKLIF.

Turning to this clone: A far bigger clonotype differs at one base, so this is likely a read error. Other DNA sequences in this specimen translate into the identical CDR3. The chain's CDR3 is CACDTVNRVGEDRSGWDTRQMFF. CDR3 coding DNA: TGTGCCTGTGACACCGTTAATCGTGTTGGGGAAGACAGGAGTGGCTGGGATACCCGACAGATGTTTTTC. The rearrangement links TRDV2 to TRDJ3; the D gene is possibly TRDD3 (5 bases). CDR3 size: 23 residues. Germline V lookup: CDR1 GEAIGNYY, CDR2 EKD.

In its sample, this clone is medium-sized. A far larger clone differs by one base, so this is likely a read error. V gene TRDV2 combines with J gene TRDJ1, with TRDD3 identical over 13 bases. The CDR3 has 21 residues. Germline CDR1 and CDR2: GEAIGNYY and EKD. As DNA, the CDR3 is TGTGCCTGTGGCACCGTACTCAAAGCACTGGGGGATACGACGTTCATCGATAAACTCATCTTT. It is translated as CACGTVLKALGDTTFIDKLIF.

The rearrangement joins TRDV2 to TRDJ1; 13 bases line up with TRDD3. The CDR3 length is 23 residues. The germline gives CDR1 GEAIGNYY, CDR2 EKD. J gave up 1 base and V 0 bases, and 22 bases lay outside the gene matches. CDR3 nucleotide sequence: TGTGCCTGTGACACCGCGGGCTTCCTACGAACAAGTACTGGGGGATACGTCACCGATAAACTCATCTTT. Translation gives CACDTAGFLRTSTGGYVTDKLIF.

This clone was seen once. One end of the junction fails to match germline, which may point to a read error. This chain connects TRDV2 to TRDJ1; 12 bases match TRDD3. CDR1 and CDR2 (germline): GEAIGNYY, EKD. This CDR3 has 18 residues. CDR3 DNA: TGTGCTTGTGACACCTTACTGGGGGATACCCCACACACCGATAAACTCATCTTT. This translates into CACDTLLGDTPHTDKLIF.

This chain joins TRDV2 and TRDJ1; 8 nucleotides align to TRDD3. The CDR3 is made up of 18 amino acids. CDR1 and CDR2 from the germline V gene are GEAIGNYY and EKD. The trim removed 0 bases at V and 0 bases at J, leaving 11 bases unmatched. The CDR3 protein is CACDTVTGGPPYTDKLIF. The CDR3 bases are TGTGCCTGTGACACCGTAACTGGGGGGCCACCTTACACCGATAAACTCATCTTT.

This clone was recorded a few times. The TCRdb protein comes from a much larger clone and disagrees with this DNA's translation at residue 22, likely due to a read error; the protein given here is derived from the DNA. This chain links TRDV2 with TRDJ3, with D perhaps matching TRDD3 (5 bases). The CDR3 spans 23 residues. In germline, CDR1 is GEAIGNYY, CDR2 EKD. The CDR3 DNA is TGTGCCTGTGACACCGTTAATCGTGTTGGGGAAGACAGGAGTGGCTGGGACACCCGACAGATGATTTTC. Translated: CACDTVNRVGEDRSGWDTRQMIF.

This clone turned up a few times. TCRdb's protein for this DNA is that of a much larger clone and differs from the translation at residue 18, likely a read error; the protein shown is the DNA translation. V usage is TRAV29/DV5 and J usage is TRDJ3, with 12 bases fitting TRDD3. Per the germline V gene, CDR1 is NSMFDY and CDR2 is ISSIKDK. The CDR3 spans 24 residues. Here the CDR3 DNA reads TGTGCAGCAACCAAAGCCCCATCCTACTGGGGGATACCCCCAAGGTCCTGGGGCACCCGACAGATGTTTTTC. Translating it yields CAATKAPSYWGIPPRSWGTRQMFF.

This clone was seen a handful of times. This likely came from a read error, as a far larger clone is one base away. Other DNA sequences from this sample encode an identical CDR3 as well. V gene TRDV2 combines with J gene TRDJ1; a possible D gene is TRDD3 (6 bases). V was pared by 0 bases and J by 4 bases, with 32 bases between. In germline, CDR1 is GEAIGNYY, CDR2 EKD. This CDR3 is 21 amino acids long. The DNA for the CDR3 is TGTGCCTGTGACACCGTACTCAAAGCACTGGGAGATACGACGTTCATCGATAAACTCATCTTT. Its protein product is CACDTVLKALGDTTFIDKLIF.

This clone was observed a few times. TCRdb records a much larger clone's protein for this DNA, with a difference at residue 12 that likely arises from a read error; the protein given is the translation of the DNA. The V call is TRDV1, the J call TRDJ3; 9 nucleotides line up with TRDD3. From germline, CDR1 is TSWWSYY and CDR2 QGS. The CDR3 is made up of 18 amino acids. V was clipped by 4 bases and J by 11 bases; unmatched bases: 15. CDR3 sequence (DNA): TGTGCTCTTGGGGCCCGTATAGGGGATACGCCGTATCCCCGACAGATGTTTTTC. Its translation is CALGARIGDTPYPRQMFF.

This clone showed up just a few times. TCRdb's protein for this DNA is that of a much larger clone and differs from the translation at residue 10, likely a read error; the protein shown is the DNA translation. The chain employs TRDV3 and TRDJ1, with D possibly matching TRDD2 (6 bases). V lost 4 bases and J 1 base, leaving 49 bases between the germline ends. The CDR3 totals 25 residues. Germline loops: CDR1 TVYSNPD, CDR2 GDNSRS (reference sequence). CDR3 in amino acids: CASPSTVEGAPPHKTVLYITDKLIF. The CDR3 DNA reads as TGTGCCTCTCCTTCCACAGTGGAGGGTGCCCCACCCCATAAAACAGTACTTTATATCACCGATAAACTCATCTTT.

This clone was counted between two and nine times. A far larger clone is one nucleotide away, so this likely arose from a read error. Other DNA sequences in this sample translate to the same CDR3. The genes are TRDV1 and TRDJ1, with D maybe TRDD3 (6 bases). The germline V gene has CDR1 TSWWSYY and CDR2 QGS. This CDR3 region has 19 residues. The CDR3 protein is CALGDFPGIAGYYTDKLIF. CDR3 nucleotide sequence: TGTGCCCTTGGGGATTTTCCGGGCATCGCTGGGTATTACACCGATAAACTCATCTTT.

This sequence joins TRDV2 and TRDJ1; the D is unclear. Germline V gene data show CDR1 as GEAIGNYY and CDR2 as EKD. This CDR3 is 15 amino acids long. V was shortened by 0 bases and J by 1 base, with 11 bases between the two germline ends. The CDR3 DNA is TGTGCCTGTGACACCGTAATTACGTCCACCGATAAACTCATCTTT. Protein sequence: CACDTVITSTDKLIF.

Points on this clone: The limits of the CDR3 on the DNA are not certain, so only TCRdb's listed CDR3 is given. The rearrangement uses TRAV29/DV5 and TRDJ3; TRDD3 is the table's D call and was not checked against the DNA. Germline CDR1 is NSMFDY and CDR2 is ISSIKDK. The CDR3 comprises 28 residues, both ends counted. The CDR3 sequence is CSVLLCSNQSPILLGDTPRSWDTRQMFF.

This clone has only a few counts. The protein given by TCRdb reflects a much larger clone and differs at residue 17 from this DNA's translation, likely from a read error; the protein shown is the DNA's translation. In DNA, the CDR3 is TGTGCTCTTGGGGAACTAGGAATGTTTCCGTCTCGGTACTGGGGGATACACGGCACCGATAAACTCATCTTT. Residues: CALGELGMFPSRYWGIHGTDKLIF. This sequence joins TRDV1 and TRDJ1, with 12 nucleotides matching TRDD3. This CDR3 comprises 24 residues. CDR1 is TSWWSYY, CDR2 QGS, per germline. V was clipped by 0 bases and J by 1 base; unmatched bases: 24.

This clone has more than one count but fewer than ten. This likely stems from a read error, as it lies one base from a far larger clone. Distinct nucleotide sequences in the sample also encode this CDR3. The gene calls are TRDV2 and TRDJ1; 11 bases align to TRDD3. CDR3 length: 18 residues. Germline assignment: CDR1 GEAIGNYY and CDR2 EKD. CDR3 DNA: TGTGCCTGTGAGCGACTGGGGGATAGGAACCAAAACACCGATAAGCTCATCTTT. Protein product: CACERLGDRNQNTDKLIF.

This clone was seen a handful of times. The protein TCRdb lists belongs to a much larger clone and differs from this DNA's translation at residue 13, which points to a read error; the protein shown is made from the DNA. The CDR3 protein is CACDTPWGIQSYADKLIF. The CDR3, as DNA: TGTGCCTGTGACACGCCCTGGGGGATCCAATCGTACGCCGATAAACTCATCTTT. The rearrangement uses TRDV2 and TRDJ1; 9 bases are a match to TRDD3. Germline-derived CDR1 and CDR2 are GEAIGNYY and EKD. J gave up 3 bases and V 1 base, and 14 bases lay outside the gene matches. This CDR3 is 18 amino acids long.

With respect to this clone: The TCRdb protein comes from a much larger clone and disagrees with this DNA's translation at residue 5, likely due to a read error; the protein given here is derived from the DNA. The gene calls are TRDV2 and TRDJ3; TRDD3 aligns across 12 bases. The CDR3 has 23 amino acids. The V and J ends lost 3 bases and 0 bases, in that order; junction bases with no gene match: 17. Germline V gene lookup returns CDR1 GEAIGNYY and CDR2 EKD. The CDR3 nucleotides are TGTGCCTGTGACGCCGCCTCGTACTGGGGGATACCACCTAGCTCCTGGGACACCCGACAGATGTTTTTC. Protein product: CACDAASYWGIPPSSWDTRQMFF.

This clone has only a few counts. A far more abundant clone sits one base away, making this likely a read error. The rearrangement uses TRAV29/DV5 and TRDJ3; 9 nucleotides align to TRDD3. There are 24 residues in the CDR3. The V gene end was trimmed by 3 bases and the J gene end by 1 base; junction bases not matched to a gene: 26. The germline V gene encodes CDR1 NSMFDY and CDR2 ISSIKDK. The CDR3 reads CAATKAPSYRGIPPRSWDTRQMFF. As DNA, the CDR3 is TGTGCAGCAACCAAAGCCCCATCCTACCGGGGGATACCCCCAAGGTCCTGGGACACCCGACAGATGTTTTTC.